Below are 23 T cell receptor beta chains sequenced from a single sample in a study of blood T cell repertoires in COVID-19. The assay was immunoSEQ multiplex PCR, and TCRdb's table has in-frame clones only and misses some. The table shows some 200,000 clones, with 70% to 90% occurring only once. Material: PBMCs or T cells enriched from blood (not recorded which). The receptors were gathered from a woman aged 45-59 years in a cohort exposed to, infected with or recovered from COVID-19 (not recorded which).

The CDR3 region is CASSQDQRGGSYNEQFF. In DNA form, the CDR3 reads TGCGCCAGCAGCCAAGATCAGCGGGGGGGCTCCTACAATGAGCAGTTCTTC. The chain employs TRBV4-3 and TRBJ2-1, with TRBD2 matching 10 bases. V shed 0 bases, J shed 0 bases, and the junction held 2 bases outside the gene matches. The CDR3 extends over 17 amino acids. Germline V gene lookup returns CDR1 LGHNA and CDR2 YSLEER.

This clone was detected only once. The rearrangement uses TRBV19 and TRBJ1-2, with a weak D call TRBD1 (5 bases). V was shortened by 5 bases and J by 2 bases, with 9 bases between the two germline ends. Looked up from germline, CDR1 is LNHDA and CDR2 is SQIVND (reference sequence). The CDR3 is 13 residues long. CDR3 region: CASSVGGNYGYTF. In nucleotides, the CDR3 is TGTGCCAGTAGTGTCGGGGGGAACTATGGCTACACCTTC.

This chain joins TRBV5-1 and TRBJ2-7; TRBD2 aligns across 12 bases. Germline loops: CDR1 SGHRS, CDR2 YFSETQ. After removal of 4 bases from V and 4 bases from J, the junction contained 6 bases not matched to a gene. CDR3 size: 15 residues. CDR3 in DNA: TGCGCCAGCAGCGCTTGGACTAGCGGGGTGTACGAGCAGTACTTC. Translation gives CASSAWTSGVYEQYF.

The chain joins TRBV30 to TRBJ1-6; D is uncertain. The CDR3 runs to 13 residues. Germline CDR1 GTSNPN, CDR2 SVGIG (reference sequence). V was cut by 8 bases and J by 7 bases, with 15 bases left in between. In nucleotides, the CDR3 is TGTGCCGGATCGACCGGGATCAATTCACCCCTCCACTTT. Protein sequence: CAGSTGINSPLHF. The variable domain in full, completed from reference TRBV30 and TRBJ1-6, reads SQTIHQWPATLVQPVGSPLSLECTVEGTSNPNLYWYRQAAGRGLQLLFYSVGIGQISSEVPQNLSASRPQDRQFILSSKKLLLSDSGFYLCAGSTGINSPLHFGNGTRLTVT.

V and J are TRBV11-1 and TRBJ1-5; D is perhaps TRBD1 (5 bases). CDR3 length equals 13 residues. The germline V gene has CDR1 SGHAT and CDR2 FQDESV (reference sequence). The V gene lost 1 base and the J gene lost 7 bases, with 8 bases spanning the gap. The chain's CDR3 is CASSLGQTQPQHF. The CDR3 coding sequence is TGTGCCAGCAGCTTAGGACAGACCCAGCCCCAGCATTTT.

V is TRBV9 and J is TRBJ1-1; 7 bases align to TRBD1. CDR3 size: 14 residues. Germline V gene lookup returns CDR1 SGDLS and CDR2 YYNGEE. J gave up 4 bases and V 5 bases, and 8 bases lay outside the gene matches. The CDR3 reads CASRGQGGATEAFF. CDR3 nucleotides: TGTGCCAGCAGAGGCCAGGGGGGAGCCACTGAAGCTTTCTTT.

J is TRBJ2-1 and V is TRBV6-2 or TRBV6-3, with TRBD2 identical over 13 bases. Germline lookup yields CDR1 MNHEY and CDR2 SVGEGT. With V trimmed by 6 bases and J by 0 bases, 5 bases remained unmatched. The CDR3 is 17 residues long. CDR3 residues: CASSPRTSGSSYNEQFF. The CDR3 DNA reads as TGTGCCAGCAGCCCACGGACTAGCGGGAGCTCCTACAATGAGCAGTTCTTC.

The chain joins TRBV24-1 to TRBJ2-1; the match to TRBD1 covers 7 bases. J was trimmed by 6 bases and V by 3 bases; bases with no gene match: 7. The CDR3 runs 15 residues. CDR1 and CDR2 from the germline V gene are KGHDR and SFDVKD. In DNA form, the CDR3 reads TGTGCCACCAGTGATACAGGGGCGCCTGGCAATGAGCAGTTCTTC. This sequence encodes CATSDTGAPGNEQFF.

This clone was seen a single time. The V call is TRBV19, the J call TRBJ1-1, with 10 bases lining up with TRBD1. From germline, CDR1 is LNHDA and CDR2 SQIVND (reference sequence). The CDR3 sequence is 15 residues long. V trimming: 3 bases; J trimming: 4 bases; junction bases outside the gene matches: 5. The CDR3 region has the DNA TGTGCCAGTAGTATCGACAGGGGGCGGGCCACTGAAGCTTTCTTT. This translates into CASSIDRGRATEAFF.

The chain combines TRBV7-9 with TRBJ2-2; TRBD1 might be the D (6 bases). The V end was cut by 1 base, the J end by 4 bases, with 10 bases between. Germline values: CDR1 SEHNR, CDR2 FQNEAQ (reference sequence). The CDR3 is made up of 15 amino acids. CDR3 bases: TGTGCCAGCAGCTTAGACAGGGTGTTCACCGGGGAGCTGTTTTTT. Protein sequence: CASSLDRVFTGELFF.

J is TRBJ1-3 and V is TRBV6-5, with TRBD1 matching 8 bases. The CDR3 totals 14 residues. The germline CDR1 and CDR2 sequences are MNHEY and SVGAGI. The V segment lost 6 bases and the J segment 1 base; nucleotides outside the gene matches: 2. The CDR3 reads CASRQGVSGNTIYF. Here the CDR3 DNA reads TGTGCCAGCAGACAGGGGGTTTCTGGAAACACCATATATTTT.

The chain has TRBV6-5 and TRBJ2-2, with D perhaps matching TRBD1 (6 bases). The CDR3 is 15 amino acids. Trimming pared 9 bases from V and 3 bases from J, leaving 17 bases between. Per the germline V gene, CDR1 is MNHEY and CDR2 is SVGAGI. CDR3 loop: CASSTGKGYTGELFF. In DNA, the CDR3 is TGTGCCAGTTCAACAGGGAAGGGGTACACCGGGGAGCTGTTTTTT.

The V call is TRBV3-1 (or the pseudogene TRBV3-2), the J call TRBJ2-1; 8 positions agree with TRBD2. J lost 7 bases, V lost 1 base, and 9 bases had no gene match. Per the germline V gene, CDR1 is LGHDT and CDR2 is YNNKEL (reference sequence). The CDR3 has 16 residues. CDR3 in amino acids: CASSQARGGLINEQFF. The CDR3 DNA reads TGTGCCAGCAGCCAAGCTCGGGGGGGCCTTATAAATGAGCAGTTCTTC.

This chain links TRBV4-2 with TRBJ2-1; 10 bases line up with TRBD1. The CDR3 length is 17 residues. Trimming removed 1 base from V and 5 bases from J; junction bases left unmatched: 8. CDR1 is LGHNA, CDR2 YNFKEQ, per germline. CDR3 DNA sequence: TGTGCCAGCAGCCAAGGTATCGGGACAGGGGAAGACAATGAGCAGTTCTTC. Amino acid sequence: CASSQGIGTGEDNEQFF.

The chain has TRBV7-9 and TRBJ1-4, with D perhaps matching TRBD1 (6 bases). The CDR3 loop spans 15 amino acids. Looked up from germline, CDR1 is SEHNR and CDR2 is FQNEAQ (reference sequence). V was pared by 1 base and J by 5 bases, with 11 bases between. CDR3 sequence: CASSLETGGNEKLFF. In DNA, the CDR3 is TGTGCCAGCAGCTTAGAGACAGGTGGAAATGAAAAACTGTTTTTT.

The chain employs TRBV13 and TRBJ2-3; 7 bases match TRBD2. The CDR3 runs to 15 residues. With V trimmed by 8 bases and J by 4 bases, 12 bases remained unmatched. Germline values: CDR1 PRHDT, CDR2 FYEKMQ (reference sequence). CDR3 sequence (DNA): TGTGCCAGCGGTTCAGCGGGGACCTCGGCAGATACGCAGTATTTT. Translation gives CASGSAGTSADTQYF.

The chain couples TRBV4-3 to TRBJ2-1; 8 bases match TRBD2. This CDR3 is 16 amino acids long. V shed 4 bases and J 4 bases; nucleotides not matched to a gene: 9. The germline CDR1 and CDR2 sequences are LGHNA and YSLEER. The CDR3 region has the DNA TGCGCCAGCAGCCGTCATACTAGCGGTATTTACAATGAGCAGTTCTTC. The encoded protein is CASSRHTSGIYNEQFF.

This chain connects TRBV12-5 to TRBJ1-2; 9 bases match TRBD1. V lost 3 bases, J lost 1 base, and 6 bases stayed unmatched. CDR3 length equals 16 residues. The germline V gene encodes CDR1 LGHNT and CDR2 FRNRAP. The CDR3 sequence is CASGFRDRALNYGYTF. CDR3 sequence (DNA): TGTGCTAGTGGTTTTAGGGACAGGGCTCTTAACTATGGCTACACCTTC.

The rearrangement joins TRBV19 to TRBJ1-1, with D maybe TRBD1 (5 bases). V lost 5 bases to trimming and J lost 4 bases, with 23 bases between them. The CDR3 is made up of 17 amino acids. Germline CDR1 LNHDA, CDR2 SQIVND (reference sequence). Here the CDR3 reads CASSSRWGGVLGTEAFF. CDR3 in DNA: TGTGCCAGTAGTTCCCGATGGGGGGGGGTCCTAGGCACTGAAGCTTTCTTT. Full variable domain (rest looked up from reference TRBV19 and TRBJ1-1): DGGITQSPKYLFRKEGQNVTLSCEQNLNHDAMYWYRQDPGQGLRLIYYSQIVNDFQKGDIAEGYSVSREKKESFPLTVTSAQKNPTAFYLCASSSRWGGVLGTEAFFGQGTRLTVV.

Concerning this clone itself: A read error may produce the germline difference seen at one junction end. This rearrangement joins TRBV7-7 to TRBJ2-2; TRBD1 agrees at 10 bases. The CDR3 length is 15 residues. The germline CDR1 and CDR2 sequences are SSHAT and FNYEAQ (reference sequence). The CDR3 DNA is TGTGCTAGCAGCCGAGGGACAGGGGTCACCGGGGAGCTGTTTTTT. Encoded protein: CASSRGTGVTGELFF.

V and J are TRBV30 and TRBJ2-3, with D possibly TRBD2 on 6 matching bases. V dropped 2 bases and J dropped 0 bases, with 15 bases sitting between them. The CDR3 has 16 residues. CDR1 is GTSNPN, CDR2 SVGIG, per germline (reference sequence). CDR3: CAWSLDFGGSTDTQYF. CDR3 DNA: TGTGCCTGGAGTCTAGATTTCGGGGGTAGCACAGATACGCAGTATTTT.

This clone was found a few times. The gene calls are TRBV9 and TRBJ1-3, with no clear D. The V end was cut by 0 bases, the J end by 0 bases, with 7 bases between. Per the germline V gene, CDR1 is SGDLS and CDR2 is YYNGEE. The CDR3 spans 15 residues. The DNA for the CDR3 is TGTGCCAGCAGCGTAGACGGGAACTCTGGAAACACCATATATTTT. It translates to CASSVDGNSGNTIYF. Full variable domain (rest looked up from reference TRBV9 and TRBJ1-3): DSGVTQTPKHLITATGQRVTLRCSPRSGDLSVYWYQQSLDQGLQFLIQYYNGEERAKGNILERFSAQQFPDLHSELNLSSLELGDSALYFCASSVDGNSGNTIYFGEGSWLTVV.

The chain has TRBV7-2 and TRBJ2-5, with D unresolved. CDR1 and CDR2 from the germline V gene are SGHTA and FQGNSA. The CDR3 is 15 amino acids. V dropped 3 bases and J dropped 2 bases, with 13 bases sitting between them. The CDR3 sequence is CASSFQGGFQETQYF. CDR3 coding DNA: TGTGCCAGCAGCTTCCAAGGCGGATTTCAAGAGACCCAGTACTTC.